The 21 T cell receptor beta chains reported below all come from one sample, sequenced in a study of cytomegalovirus exposure and HLA in healthy donors. In the PCR, 60 Vbeta and 13 Jbeta primers were used. Sequenced by immunoSEQ multiplex PCR; TCRdb stores in-frame clones only, minus some. The repertoire includes fewer than 150,000 clones, about 78% of them detected once, and 1% to 1.5% sits in the top ten. The specimen was PBMCs. The receptors were gathered from a man aged 50-60 years in good health and CMV-seronegative.

For this clone: The junction shows a germline mismatch at one end, possibly a read error. V is TRBV7-9 and J is TRBJ2-7; the D gene is possibly TRBD2 (6 bases). The CDR3 covers 12 residues. Germline CDR1 is SEHNR and CDR2 is FQNEAQ (reference sequence). CDR3 sequence (DNA): TGTTCCAGCAGCTCGGGAGTCTACGAGCAGTACTTC. Protein: CSSSSGVYEQYF.

The J gene is TRBJ2-2, the V gene TRBV5-5; TRBD1 might be the D (5 bases). The CDR3 totals 14 residues. Deletions cut 6 bases from V and 1 base from J, with 10 bases between. Germline CDR1 SGHKS, CDR2 YYEKEE (reference sequence). CDR3 residues: CASNQGLNTGELFF. CDR3 DNA: TGTGCCAGCAACCAGGGCCTGAACACCGGGGAGCTGTTTTTT.

The chain links TRBV19 to TRBJ2-5; 7 bases are shared with TRBD1. The CDR3 is 16 amino acids. Germline V lookup: CDR1 LNHDA, CDR2 SQIVND (reference sequence). J was trimmed by 0 bases and V by 6 bases; bases with no gene match: 10. CDR3 bases: TGTGCCAGTAGCCAACTGTTCGACAGGGACCAAGAGACCCAGTACTTC. Translated: CASSQLFDRDQETQYF. Full variable domain (rest looked up from reference TRBV19 and TRBJ2-5): DGGITQSPKYLFRKEGQNVTLSCEQNLNHDAMYWYRQDPGQGLRLIYYSQIVNDFQKGDIAEGYSVSREKKESFPLTVTSAQKNPTAFYLCASSQLFDRDQETQYFGPGTRLLVL.

This sequence joins TRBV10-3 and TRBJ2-4; 9 bases are shared with TRBD1. This CDR3 is built from 15 residues. V lost 4 bases, J lost 3 bases, and 4 bases stayed unmatched. Germline lookup yields CDR1 ENHRY and CDR2 SYGVKD. CDR3 residues: CAISGGQGVKNIQYF. The CDR3, as DNA: TGTGCCATCAGTGGGGGACAGGGCGTCAAAAACATTCAGTACTTC.

This sequence joins TRBV28 and TRBJ2-7; D might be TRBD2 (5 bases). The CDR3 length is 13 residues. Trimming pared 5 bases from V and 2 bases from J, leaving 10 bases between. Germline V gene sequence: CDR1 MDHEN, CDR2 SYDVKM. As DNA, the CDR3 is TGTGCCAGCAGTCGCGGGCCTACCTACGAGCAGTACTTC. It specifies CASSRGPTYEQYF.

This clone was observed a handful of times. The chain joins TRBV11-2 to TRBJ1-5; 8 bases are a match to TRBD1. The CDR3 has 13 residues. The germline V gene has CDR1 SGHAT and CDR2 FQNNGV. The junction had 4 bases not matched to a gene; V was cut back by 3 bases and J by 9 bases. The chain's CDR3 is CASSLDRVSPQHF. DNA for the CDR3: TGTGCCAGCAGCTTGGACAGGGTCTCGCCCCAGCATTTT.

V and J are TRBV28 and TRBJ2-1; the match to TRBD2 covers 8 bases. The CDR3 runs to 16 residues. The V gene end was trimmed by 3 bases and the J gene end by 4 bases; junction bases not matched to a gene: 8. Germline values: CDR1 MDHEN, CDR2 SYDVKM. The CDR3 here is CASSLDTSGGYNEQFF. The DNA of the CDR3 is TGTGCCAGCAGTTTGGATACTAGCGGAGGGTACAATGAGCAGTTCTTC.

The chain couples TRBV7-2 to TRBJ2-6; 10 nucleotides match TRBD1. J was trimmed by 2 bases and V by 3 bases; bases with no gene match: 1. The germline CDR1 and CDR2 sequences are SGHTA and FQGNSA. The CDR3 runs to 16 residues. CDR3 amino acids: CASSFGQGAGANVLTF. The CDR3 DNA follows: TGTGCCAGCAGCTTCGGACAGGGGGCTGGGGCCAACGTCCTGACTTTC.

J is TRBJ1-4 and V is TRBV4-3; 7 bases match TRBD1. Germline V gives CDR1 LGHNA, CDR2 YSLEER. V shed 4 bases, J shed 8 bases, and the junction held 10 bases outside the gene matches. This CDR3 spans 15 amino acids. CDR3 in DNA: TGCGCCAGCAGCCGTTCTACCGACAGGGTGGAAAAACTGTTTTTT. It encodes CASSRSTDRVEKLFF.

The chain carries TRBV27 and TRBJ1-5; 10 bases are a match to TRBD1. The CDR3 totals 16 residues. Trimming cost V 6 bases and J 0 bases; bases outside gene matches: 5. Germline V lookup: CDR1 MNHEY, CDR2 SMNVEV (reference sequence). Here the CDR3 reads CASRRGTGDSNQPQHF. CDR3 nucleotides: TGTGCCAGCAGGCGCGGGACAGGGGATAGCAATCAGCCCCAGCATTTT.

The gene calls are TRBV28 and TRBJ2-7; D is unresolved. CDR1 is MDHEN and CDR2 is SYDVKM in the germline V gene. The ends were cut back, 6 bases at V and 1 base at J, with 7 bases in the middle. This CDR3 is 12 amino acids long. As DNA, the CDR3 is TGTGCCAGCAGATCAGTATCCTACGAGCAGTACTTC. Amino acids: CASRSVSYEQYF.

This clone was seen more than once but under ten times. The gene calls are TRBV15 and TRBJ2-6; D possibly corresponds to TRBD2 (5 bases). There are 18 residues in the CDR3. In germline, CDR1 is LNHNV, CDR2 YYDKDF (reference sequence). The V gene lost 0 bases and the J gene lost 0 bases, with 12 bases spanning the gap. CDR3 nucleotides: TGTGCCACCAGCAGAGATTCACCCCGGGGCTCTGGGGCCAACGTCCTGACTTTC. Its translation is CATSRDSPRGSGANVLTF.

This clone has only one observation. V is TRBV28 and J is TRBJ2-6; the D is unclear. The CDR3 runs to 16 residues. With 3 bases removed from V and 0 bases from J, the gap between germline ends came to 9 bases. Germline V gene lookup returns CDR1 MDHEN and CDR2 SYDVKM. The CDR3 sequence is CASSLSPYSGANVLTF. CDR3 DNA: TGTGCCAGCAGTTTGTCCCCTTACTCTGGGGCCAACGTCCTGACTTTC.

The chain couples TRBV6-5 to TRBJ1-1, with 9 bases aligning to TRBD1. This CDR3 region has 15 residues. Trimming took 6 bases from V and 4 from J; bases not matched to a gene: 9. The germline gives CDR1 MNHEY, CDR2 SVGAGI. CDR3 DNA sequence: TGTGCCAGCAGGGCCGGACAGGGGAGGAGCACTGAAGCTTTCTTT. Translated, it gives CASRAGQGRSTEAFF.

V usage is TRBV5-3 and J usage is TRBJ2-1; D possibly corresponds to TRBD1 (5 bases). TRBV5-3 is marked as an open reading frame, function uncertain. Between the trimmed V and J ends, which lost 6 bases and 4 bases, there was a span of 14 bases. CDR3 length equals 14 residues. The CDR3 nucleotides are TGTGCCAGAAAGGGGCTCCACGAATACAATGAGCAGTTCTTC. As protein: CARKGLHEYNEQFF.

The chain carries TRBV28 and TRBJ1-2, with TRBD1 matching 7 bases. J gave up 8 bases and V 6 bases, and 15 bases lay outside the gene matches. Germline lookup yields CDR1 MDHEN and CDR2 SYDVKM. CDR3 length equals 15 residues. CDR3 protein: CASRRSSGGLVGYTF. The CDR3 nucleotides are TGTGCCAGCAGGAGATCGTCAGGGGGGCTGGTGGGCTACACCTTC.

J is TRBJ1-1 and V is TRBV30; TRBD1 aligns across 8 bases. Trimming cost V 3 bases and J 2 bases; bases outside gene matches: 20. The CDR3 extends over 19 amino acids. Germline CDR1 is GTSNPN and CDR2 is SVGIG (reference sequence). In DNA, the CDR3 is TGTGCCTGGAGAGTTGGGCCAGGGGGCCCCTGGGGAGGAAACACTGAAGCTTTCTTT. Residues: CAWRVGPGGPWGGNTEAFF.

This chain links TRBV27 with TRBJ2-1; 14 bases agree with TRBD2. The V and J ends lost 4 bases and 7 bases, in that order; junction bases with no gene match: 3. There are 15 residues in the CDR3. Germline V gene sequence: CDR1 MNHEY, CDR2 SMNVEV (reference sequence). The CDR3, as DNA: TGTGCCAGCAGTTCCGGGACTAGCGGGAGTAATGAGCAGTTCTTC. It yields the protein CASSSGTSGSNEQFF.

This chain links TRBV7-8 with TRBJ1-5; D uncertain. Germline CDR1 reads SGHVS; CDR2 reads FQNEAQ. The CDR3 runs 16 residues. Trimming removed 0 bases at V and 7 bases at J, with 16 bases between. The chain's CDR3 is CASSLASLGTGQPQHF. The CDR3 DNA reads TGTGCCAGCAGCTTAGCATCCCTAGGCACGGGGCAGCCCCAGCATTTT.

The chain is built from TRBV4-1 and TRBJ1-5, with a tentative D call TRBD1 (6 bases). With 6 bases removed from V and 4 bases from J, the gap between germline ends came to 10 bases. Germline CDR1 and CDR2: MGHRA and YSYEKL. This CDR3 is 13 amino acids long. The CDR3 DNA reads TGCGCCAGCAGGGGAGGGGGTAATCAGCCCCAGCATTTT. It is translated as CASRGGGNQPQHF.

The chain has TRBV6-1 and TRBJ2-5, with 12 bases aligning to TRBD2. The V gene end was trimmed by 1 base and the J gene end by 5 bases; junction bases not matched to a gene: 11. The CDR3 is 18 amino acids. The germline gives CDR1 MNHNS, CDR2 SASEGT. CDR3 coding DNA: TGTGCCAGCAGTGAAGAGGCTAGCGGGAGGGTTGTTGGGGAGACCCAGTACTTC. It codes for CASSEEASGRVVGETQYF.